What follows describes a single T cell receptor (beta chain). Its antigen is undetermined. Germline loops: CDR1 LNHNV, CDR2 YYDKDF (reference sequence). The CDR3 has 15 residues. V was pared by 5 bases and J by 6 bases, with 13 bases of the junction left unmatched. The PCR had 60 Vbeta and 13 Jbeta primers. Sequencing used immunoSEQ multiplex PCR; TCRdb keeps in-frame clones, though not all of them. The repertoire includes about 150,000 clones, 75% of them detected once, and approximately 11% sits in the top ten. This sample was included in a study of cytomegalovirus exposure and HLA in healthy donors. Findings of the study overall: A later analysis found common viral pathogens apparently linked to several of the most significant clusters. In a later analysis, specific HLA alleles were associated with 15,000 to 20,000 TCR beta sequences at a 0.05 false discovery rate.

This clonotype originated in a man aged 18 to 30 in good health and CMV-seropositive. Sequenced input: PBMCs. This rearrangement joins TRBV15 to TRBJ2-7; 7 nucleotides align to TRBD2. The CDR3 DNA reads TGTGCCACCAGCTTACGCCCAGGGACTACAAGCGAGCAGTACTTC. This translates into CATSLRPGTTSEQYF.